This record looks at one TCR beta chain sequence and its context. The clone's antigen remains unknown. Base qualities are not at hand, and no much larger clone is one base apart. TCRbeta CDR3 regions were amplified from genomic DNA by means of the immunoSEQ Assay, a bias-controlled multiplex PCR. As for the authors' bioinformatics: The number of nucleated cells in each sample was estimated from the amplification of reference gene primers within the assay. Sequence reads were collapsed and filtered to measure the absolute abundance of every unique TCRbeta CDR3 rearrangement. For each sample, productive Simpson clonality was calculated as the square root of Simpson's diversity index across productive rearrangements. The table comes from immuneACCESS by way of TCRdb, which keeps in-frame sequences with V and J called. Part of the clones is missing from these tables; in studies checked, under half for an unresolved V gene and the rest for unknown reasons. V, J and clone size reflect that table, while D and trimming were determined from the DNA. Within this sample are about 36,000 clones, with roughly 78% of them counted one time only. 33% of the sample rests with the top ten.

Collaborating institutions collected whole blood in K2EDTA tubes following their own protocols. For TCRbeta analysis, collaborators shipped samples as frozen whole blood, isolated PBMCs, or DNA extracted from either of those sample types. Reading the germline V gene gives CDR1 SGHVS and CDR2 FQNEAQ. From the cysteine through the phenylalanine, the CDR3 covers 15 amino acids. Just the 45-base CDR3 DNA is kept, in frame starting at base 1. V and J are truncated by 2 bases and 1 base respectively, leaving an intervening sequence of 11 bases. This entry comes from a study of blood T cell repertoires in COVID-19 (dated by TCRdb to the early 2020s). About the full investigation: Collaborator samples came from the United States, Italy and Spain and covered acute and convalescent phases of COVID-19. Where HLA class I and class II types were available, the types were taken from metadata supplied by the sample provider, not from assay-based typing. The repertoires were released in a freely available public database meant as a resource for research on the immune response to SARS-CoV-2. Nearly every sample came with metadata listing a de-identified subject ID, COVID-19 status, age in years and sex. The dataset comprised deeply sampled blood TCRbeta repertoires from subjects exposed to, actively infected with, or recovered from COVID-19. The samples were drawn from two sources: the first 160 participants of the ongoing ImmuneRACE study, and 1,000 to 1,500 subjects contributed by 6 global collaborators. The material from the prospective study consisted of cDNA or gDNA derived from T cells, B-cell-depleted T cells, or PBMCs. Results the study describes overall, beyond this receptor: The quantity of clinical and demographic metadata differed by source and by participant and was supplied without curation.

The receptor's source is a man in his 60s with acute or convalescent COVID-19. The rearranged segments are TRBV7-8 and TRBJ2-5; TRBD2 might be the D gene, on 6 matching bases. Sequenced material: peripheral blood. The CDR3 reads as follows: CASSLYGGIQETQYF. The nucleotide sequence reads TGTGCCAGCAGCTTATACGGCGGGATCCAAGAGACCCAGTACTTC.